The clone carrying this TCR beta chain occurred once. No antigen is known for it. Patients counted as stable if ophthalmopathy did not develop within 18 months. Fresh peripheral blood, less than 11 ml of it, supplied the PBMCs. This sample was included in a study of T cells in Graves' hyperthyroidism and ophthalmopathy. Germline V gene lookup returns CDR1 SEHNR and CDR2 FQNEAQ (reference sequence). This CDR3 contains 13 residues. Researchers took RNA transcripts and amplified the TCR beta CDR3 regions from them. When the TCR CDR3 underwent first-round RT-PCR, the HTBI primer set was used. Via MiXCR, TCRdb re-called the multiplex PCR reads, giving one row per CDR3 protein. The table includes hundreds of thousands of distinct CDR3 sequences, 35% to 40% detected once. Study observations and caveats: Blood held most thyroid clonotypes expanded above 0.001 frequency. Progression to ophthalmopathy was predicted a median of approximately 6.4 months early.

The rearrangement uses TRBV7-9 and TRBJ2-7; D is unresolved. The end of the DNA is better explained by TRBJ2-1, so the J call may be wrong. The sample taken for sequencing was blood. The TCR sequence derives from a man between 18 and 35 years old with Graves' hyperthyroidism. CDR3 amino acids: CASSLAPYGEQFF. The CDR3 DNA reads TGTGCCAGCAGCTTAGCTCCGTACGGAGAGCAGTTCTTC.